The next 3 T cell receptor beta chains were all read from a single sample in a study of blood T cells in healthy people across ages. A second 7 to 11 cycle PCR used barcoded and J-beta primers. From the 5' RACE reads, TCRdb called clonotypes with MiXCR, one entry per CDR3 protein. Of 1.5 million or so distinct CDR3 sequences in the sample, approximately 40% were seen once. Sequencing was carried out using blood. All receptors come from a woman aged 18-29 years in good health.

Here the CDR3 reads CASSFSATGNYGYTF. In DNA form, the CDR3 reads TGTGCCAGCAGTTTTTCCGCCACTGGGAACTATGGCTACACCTTC. The V and J genes are TRBV6-2 or TRBV6-3 and TRBJ1-2; the D is unclear. V dropped 4 bases and J dropped 2 bases, with 14 bases sitting between them. Germline lookup yields CDR1 MNHEY and CDR2 SVGEGT. The CDR3 spans 15 residues.

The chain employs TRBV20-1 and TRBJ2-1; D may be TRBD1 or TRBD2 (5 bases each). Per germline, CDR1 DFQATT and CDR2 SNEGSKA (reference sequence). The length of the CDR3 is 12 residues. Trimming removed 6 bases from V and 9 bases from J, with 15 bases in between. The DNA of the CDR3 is TGCAGTGCGTCGGAGAGGGGACGTGAGCAGTTCTTC. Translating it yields CSASERGREQFF.

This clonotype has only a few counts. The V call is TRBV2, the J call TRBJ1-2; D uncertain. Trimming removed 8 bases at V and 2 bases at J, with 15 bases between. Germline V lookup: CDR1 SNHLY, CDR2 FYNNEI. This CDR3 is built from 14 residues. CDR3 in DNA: TGTGCCAGCCGGGAGGTTGTAGGGAACTATGGCTACACCTTC. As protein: CASREVVGNYGYTF. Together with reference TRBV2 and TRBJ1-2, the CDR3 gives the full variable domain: EPEVTQTPSHQVTQMGQEVILRCVPISNHLYFYWYRQILGQKVEFLVSFYNNEISEKSEIFDDQFSVERPDGSNFTLKIRSTKLEDSAMYFCASREVVGNYGYTFGSGTRLTVV.